The text below deals with one T cell receptor beta chain. A much larger clone sits a single nucleotide away, making a read error possible. These data come from a study of shared clonotypes between healthy human individuals. Per germline, CDR1 SNHLY and CDR2 FYNNEI. The trim removed 6 bases at V and 3 bases at J, leaving 5 bases unmatched. The CDR3 has 14 amino acids. Assay execution proceeded at the deep level. Sequenced by immunoSEQ multiplex PCR; TCRdb stores in-frame clones only, minus some. The sample holds some 2,000,000 clones; around 95% are singletons and the top ten take more than 0.1%. The rearrangement joins TRBV2 to TRBJ2-7, with 10 bases fitting TRBD1. Sequenced: naive CD4+ T cells sorted from blood. The subset denotes: CD45RA+ positively selected. The TCR comes from a man aged 18 to 30 in good health. CDR3 sequence: CASSPGTGDYEQYF. The CDR3 DNA is TGTGCCAGCAGCCCCGGGACAGGGGACTACGAGCAGTACTTC.